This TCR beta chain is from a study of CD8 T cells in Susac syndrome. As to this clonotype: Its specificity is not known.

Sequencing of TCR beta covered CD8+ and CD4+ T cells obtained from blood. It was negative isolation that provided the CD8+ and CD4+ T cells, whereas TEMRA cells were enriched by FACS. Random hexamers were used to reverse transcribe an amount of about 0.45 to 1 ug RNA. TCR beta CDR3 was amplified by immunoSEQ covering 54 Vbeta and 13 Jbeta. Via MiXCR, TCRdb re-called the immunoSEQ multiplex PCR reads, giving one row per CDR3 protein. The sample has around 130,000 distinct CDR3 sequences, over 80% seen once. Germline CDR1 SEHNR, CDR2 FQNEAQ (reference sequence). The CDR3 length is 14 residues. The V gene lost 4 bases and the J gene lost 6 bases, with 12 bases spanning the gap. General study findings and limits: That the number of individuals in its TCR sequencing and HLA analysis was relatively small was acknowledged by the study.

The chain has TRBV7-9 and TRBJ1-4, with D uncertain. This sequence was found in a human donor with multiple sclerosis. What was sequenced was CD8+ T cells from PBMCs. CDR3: CASSSAVMDEKLFF. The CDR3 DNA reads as TGTGCCAGCAGCTCAGCAGTGATGGATGAAAAACTGTTTTTT. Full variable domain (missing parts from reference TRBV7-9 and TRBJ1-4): DTGVSQNPRHKITKRGQNVTFRCDPISEHNRLYWYRQTLGQGPEFLTYFQNEAQLEKSRLLSDRFSAERPKGSFSTLEIQRTEQGDSAMYLCASSSAVMDEKLFFGSGTQLSVL.